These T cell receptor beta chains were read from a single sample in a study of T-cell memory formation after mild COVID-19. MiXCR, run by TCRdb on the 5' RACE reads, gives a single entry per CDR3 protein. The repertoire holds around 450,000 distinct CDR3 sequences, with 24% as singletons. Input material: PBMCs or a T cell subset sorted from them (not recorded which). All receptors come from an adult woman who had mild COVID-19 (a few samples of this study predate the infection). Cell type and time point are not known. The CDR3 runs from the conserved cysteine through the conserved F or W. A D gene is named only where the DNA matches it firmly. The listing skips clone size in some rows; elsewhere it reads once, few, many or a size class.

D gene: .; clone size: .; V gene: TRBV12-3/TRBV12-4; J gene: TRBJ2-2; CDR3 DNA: TGTGCCAGCATTCCTGGGGTCGGGGAGCTGTTTTTT; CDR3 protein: CASIPGVGELFF
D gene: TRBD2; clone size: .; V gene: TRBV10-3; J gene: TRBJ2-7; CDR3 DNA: TGTGCCATCAGTGGCGCTAGCGGAAACTACGAGCAGTACTTC; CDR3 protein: CAISGASGNYEQYF
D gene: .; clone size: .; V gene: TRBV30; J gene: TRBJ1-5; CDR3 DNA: TGTGCCTGGAGTGTACAGGGCGCTCAGCCCCAGCATTTT; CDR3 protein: CAWSVQGAQPQHF
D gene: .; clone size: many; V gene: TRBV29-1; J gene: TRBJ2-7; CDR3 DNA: TGCAGCGTTGAAGAGATGAAGGGCTCTTGGCAGTACTTC; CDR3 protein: CSVEEMKGSWQYF
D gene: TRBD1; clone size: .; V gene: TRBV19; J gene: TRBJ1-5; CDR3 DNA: TGTGCCAGTAGGGACAGGGGGCTTGGTCAGCCCCAGCATTTT; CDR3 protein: CASRDRGLGQPQHF
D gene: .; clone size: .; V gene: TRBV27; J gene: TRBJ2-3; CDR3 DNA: TGTGCCAGCAGTTTATTTACAGGGTCATCGGATACGCAGTATTTT; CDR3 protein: CASSLFTGSSDTQYF
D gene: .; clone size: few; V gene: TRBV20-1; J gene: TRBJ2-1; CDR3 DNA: TGCAGTGCCGAAGCTTATAGCCGAGGGAGCGATGAGCAGTTCTTC; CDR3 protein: CSAEAYSRGSDEQFF
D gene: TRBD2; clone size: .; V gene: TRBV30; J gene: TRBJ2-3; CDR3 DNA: TGTGCCTGGAGGCTAGCGGGGACTAGCACAGATACGCAGTATTTT; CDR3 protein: CAWRLAGTSTDTQYF
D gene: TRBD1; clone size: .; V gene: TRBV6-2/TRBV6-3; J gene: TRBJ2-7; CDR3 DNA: TGTGCCAGCAGTTACCCACCGGACAGGGGGTTCCCCTACGAGCAGTACTTC; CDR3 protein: CASSYPPDRGFPYEQYF
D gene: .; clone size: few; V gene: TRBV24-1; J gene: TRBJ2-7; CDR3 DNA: TGTGCCACCAGCGATTTTCAGGGCTACGAGCAGTACTTC; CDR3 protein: CATSDFQGYEQYF
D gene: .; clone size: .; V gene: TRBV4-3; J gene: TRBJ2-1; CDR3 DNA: TGCGCCAGCAGCCAAGATCTGGACAGAGGTTACTCCTACAATGAGCAGTTCTTC; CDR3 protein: CASSQDLDRGYSYNEQFF
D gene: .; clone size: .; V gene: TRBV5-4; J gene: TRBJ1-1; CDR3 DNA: TGTGCCAGTCGCAAGGGGGGCCAGGAGAACACTGAAGCTTTCTTT; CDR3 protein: CASRKGGQENTEAFF
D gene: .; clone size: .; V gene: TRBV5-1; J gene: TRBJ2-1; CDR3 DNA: TGCGCCAGCAGCCCGGGACCCGGTAATGAGCAGTTCTTC; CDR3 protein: CASSPGPGNEQFF
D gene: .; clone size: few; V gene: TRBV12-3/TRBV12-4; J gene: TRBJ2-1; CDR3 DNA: TGTGCCAGCAGCCCAATGCCCTCCTACAATGAGCAGTTCTTC; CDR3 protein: CASSPMPSYNEQFF
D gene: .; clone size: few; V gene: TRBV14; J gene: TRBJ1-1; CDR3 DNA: TGTGCCAGCAGCCAAGAGGGGGCGGTCACTGAAGCTTTCTTT; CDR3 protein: CASSQEGAVTEAFF
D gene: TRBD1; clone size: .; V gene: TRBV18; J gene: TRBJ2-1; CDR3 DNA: TGTGCCAGCTCAGGGGGACAGGGAAAGTACAATGAGCAGTTCTTC; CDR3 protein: CASSGGQGKYNEQFF
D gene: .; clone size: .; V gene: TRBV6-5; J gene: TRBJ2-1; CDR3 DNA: TGTGCCAGCAGGGGTGTTGGCTACAATGAGCAGTTCTTC; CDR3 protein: CASRGVGYNEQFF
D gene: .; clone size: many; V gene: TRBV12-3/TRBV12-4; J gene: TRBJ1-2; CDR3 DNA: TGTGCCAGCAGCCTTGATACAGGCTACACCTTC; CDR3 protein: CASSLDTGYTF
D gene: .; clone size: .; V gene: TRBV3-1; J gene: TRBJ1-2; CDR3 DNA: TGTGCCAGCAGCCAAGAACCGGCCACCGTCTTTGGCTACACCTTC; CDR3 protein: CASSQEPATVFGYTF
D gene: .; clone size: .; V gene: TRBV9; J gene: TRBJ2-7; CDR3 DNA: TGTGCCAGCAGCGCACGGGACCCTTCCTACGAGCAGTACTTC; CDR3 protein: CASSARDPSYEQYF
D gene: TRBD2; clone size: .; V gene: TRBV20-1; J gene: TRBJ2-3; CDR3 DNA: TGCAGTGCTAGACTCTCTTACCAACCGGGAGGGAAAACAGATACGCAGTATTTT; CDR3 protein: CSARLSYQPGGKTDTQYF
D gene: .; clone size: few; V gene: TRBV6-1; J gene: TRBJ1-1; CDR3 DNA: TGTGCCAGCAGTTACAACGGTCGGGTTGAGAACACTGAAGCTTTCTTT; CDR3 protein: CASSYNGRVENTEAFF
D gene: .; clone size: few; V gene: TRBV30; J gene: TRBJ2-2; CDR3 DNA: TGTGCCTGGAGTGTACGACTCACTGGGGAGCTGTTTTTT; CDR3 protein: CAWSVRLTGELFF
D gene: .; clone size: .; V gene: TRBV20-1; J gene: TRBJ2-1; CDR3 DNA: TGCAGTGCTCCCCAACCCGGGACACGCTCCTACAATGAGCAGTTCTTC; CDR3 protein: CSAPQPGTRSYNEQFF
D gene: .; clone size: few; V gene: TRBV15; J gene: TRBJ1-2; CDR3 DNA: TGTGCCACCAGCAGAGATCGAGAAAGGGCGAGTGGCTACACCTTC; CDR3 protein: CATSRDRERASGYTF
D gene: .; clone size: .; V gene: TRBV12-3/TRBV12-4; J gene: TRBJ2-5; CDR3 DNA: TGTGCCAGCAGTCACTATCGGGAGACCCAGTACTTC; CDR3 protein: CASSHYRETQYF
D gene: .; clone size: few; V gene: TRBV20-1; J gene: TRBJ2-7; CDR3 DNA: TGCAGTGCTAGACGGGATTCCTACGAGCAGTACTTC; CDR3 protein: CSARRDSYEQYF
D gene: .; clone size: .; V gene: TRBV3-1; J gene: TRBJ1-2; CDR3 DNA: TGTGCCAGCAGCCAAGATCAAGGAGGCTACACCTTC; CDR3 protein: CASSQDQGGYTF
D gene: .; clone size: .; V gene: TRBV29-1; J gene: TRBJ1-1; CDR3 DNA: TGCAGCGTTGGTAGGGACGTGAACACTGAAGCTTTCTTT; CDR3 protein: CSVGRDVNTEAFF
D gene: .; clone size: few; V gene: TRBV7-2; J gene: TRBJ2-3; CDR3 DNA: TGTGCCAGCAGCTTAGCTTACATAAGCACAGATACGCAGTATTTT; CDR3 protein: CASSLAYISTDTQYF
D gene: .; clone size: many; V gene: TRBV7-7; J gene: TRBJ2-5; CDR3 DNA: TGTGCCAGCAGCTTAGGGACTTCACAAGAGACCCAGTACTTC; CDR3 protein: CASSLGTSQETQYF
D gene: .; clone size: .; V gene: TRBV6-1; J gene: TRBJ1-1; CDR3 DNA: TGTGCCAGCAGTGAATTGCGGGGGAACACTGAAGCTTTCTTT; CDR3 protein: CASSELRGNTEAFF
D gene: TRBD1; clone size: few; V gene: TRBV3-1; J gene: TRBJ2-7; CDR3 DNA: TGTGCCAGCGCTGGGGGACAGGCGTTACCCTACGAGCAGTACTTC; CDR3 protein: CASAGGQALPYEQYF
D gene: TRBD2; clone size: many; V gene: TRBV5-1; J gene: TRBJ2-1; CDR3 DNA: TGCGCCAGCAGAATTGGTACTAGCGGGAGCGGAGAGCAGTTCTTC; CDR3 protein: CASRIGTSGSGEQFF
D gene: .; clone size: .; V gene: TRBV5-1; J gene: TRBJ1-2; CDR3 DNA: TGCGCCAGCAGCCCTGGGGCGCACCTCTATGGCTACACCTTC; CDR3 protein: CASSPGAHLYGYTF
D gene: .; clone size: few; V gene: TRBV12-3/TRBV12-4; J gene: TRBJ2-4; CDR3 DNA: TGTGCCAGCGGACTAACTACATCCAAAAACATTCAGTACTTC; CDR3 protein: CASGLTTSKNIQYF
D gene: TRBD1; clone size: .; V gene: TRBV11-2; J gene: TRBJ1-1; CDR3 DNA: TGTGCCAGCAGCCTCCTACTTGGACAGGGGGCGGACACTGAAGCTTTCTTT; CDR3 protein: CASSLLLGQGADTEAFF
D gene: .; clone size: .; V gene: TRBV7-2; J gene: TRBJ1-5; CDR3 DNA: TGTGCCAGCAGCTCCAGACGGGGGGATCAGCCCCAGCATTTT; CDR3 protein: CASSSRRGDQPQHF
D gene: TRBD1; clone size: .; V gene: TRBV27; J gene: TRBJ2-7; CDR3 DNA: TGTGCCAGCAGAGCCGGGACAGGGGGTTACGAGCAGTACTTC; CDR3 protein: CASRAGTGGYEQYF
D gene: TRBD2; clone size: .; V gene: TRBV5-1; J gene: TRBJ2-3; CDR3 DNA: TGCGCCAGCAGCTTGGGACGGTGGACTAGCGGGGTGAAAATTACGCAGTATTTT; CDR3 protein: CASSLGRWTSGVKITQYF
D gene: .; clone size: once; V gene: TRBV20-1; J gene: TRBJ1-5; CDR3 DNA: TGCAGTGCTACCCGCCCCGAGGTTAGCAATCAGCCCCAGCATTTT; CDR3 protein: CSATRPEVSNQPQHF
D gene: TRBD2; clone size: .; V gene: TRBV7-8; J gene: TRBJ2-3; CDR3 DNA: TGTGCCAGCAGACACCGAAGAACCCTAGCGGGAGGGCAGGGGGGAGCAGATACGCAGTATTTT; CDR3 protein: CASRHRRTLAGGQGGADTQYF
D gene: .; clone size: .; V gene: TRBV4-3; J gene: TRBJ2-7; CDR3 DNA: TGCGCCAGCAGCCAAGTCCGCGGGACCTACGAGCAGTACTTC; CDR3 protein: CASSQVRGTYEQYF
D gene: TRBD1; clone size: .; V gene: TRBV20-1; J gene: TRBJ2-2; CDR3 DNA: TGCAGTGCTACCGGGACAGGGGGCACCGGGGAGCTGTTTTTT; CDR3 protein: CSATGTGGTGELFF
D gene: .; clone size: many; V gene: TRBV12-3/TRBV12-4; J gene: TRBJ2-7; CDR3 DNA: TGTGCCAGCAGTTTTGCAGGCGAGCAGTACTTC; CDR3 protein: CASSFAGEQYF
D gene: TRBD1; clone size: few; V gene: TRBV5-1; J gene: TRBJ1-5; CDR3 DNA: TGCGCCAGCAGCTTGCAGGGGGCCGTGAATCAGCCCCAGCATTTT; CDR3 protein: CASSLQGAVNQPQHF
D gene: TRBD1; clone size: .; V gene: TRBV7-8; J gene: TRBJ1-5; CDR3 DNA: TGTGCCAGCAGCTTAGTTCCGGGACAGGAAAGGAATCAGCCCCAGCATTTT; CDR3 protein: CASSLVPGQERNQPQHF